Listed here are 26 T cell receptor beta chains from one sample, sequenced in a study of blood T cell repertoires in COVID-19. Clones were read by immunoSEQ multiplex PCR, and TCRdb kept only the in-frame ones, dropping some. Of over 120,000 clones in the sample, around 79% were seen once. The sample consisted of PBMCs or T cells enriched from blood (not recorded which). These receptors all come from a woman aged 45 to 65 who had recovered from COVID-19.

This chain connects TRBV21-1 to TRBJ1-5; TRBD1 is the table's D call, not checked against the DNA. TRBV21-1 is listed as a pseudogene. The CDR3 is 17 residues long. Here the CDR3 DNA reads TGTGCCAGCAACCCCCAATGGCCGGGACAGGCTTCCGGGCCCCAGCATTTT. Residues: CASNPQWPGQASGPQHF.

This clone was recorded only once. This CDR3 reads CASSSGQNYEQYF. CDR3 nucleotides: TGTGCCAGCAGCTCCGGACAGAACTACGAGCAGTACTTC. V usage is TRBV11-2 and J usage is TRBJ2-7; possible D gene TRBD1, 6 bases. Germline V gives CDR1 SGHAT, CDR2 FQNNGV. The V gene lost 4 bases and the J gene lost 3 bases, with 10 bases spanning the gap. The CDR3 has 13 residues.

The rearrangement uses TRBV18 and TRBJ1-3, with D perhaps matching TRBD1 (6 bases). The germline V and J ends were trimmed by 4 bases and 2 bases, with 15 bases remaining between them. Germline CDR1 and CDR2: KGHSH and LQKENI. The CDR3 consists of 16 residues. The CDR3: CASSREQGETGNTIYF. CDR3 DNA sequence: TGTGCCAGCTCACGAGAACAGGGCGAAACTGGAAACACCATATATTTT.

The chain is built from TRBV5-1 and TRBJ2-7, with 13 nucleotides matching TRBD2. The CDR3 length is 15 residues. With 4 bases clipped from V and 1 base from J, the junction kept 2 bases outside the gene matches. Per germline, CDR1 SGHRS and CDR2 YFSETQ. This CDR3 is CASSLTSGGSYEQYF. The DNA of the CDR3 is TGCGCCAGCAGCCTGACTAGCGGGGGGTCCTACGAGCAGTACTTC.

This clone has only a few counts. The rearrangement links TRBV30 to TRBJ2-5; the match to TRBD1 covers 7 bases. The CDR3 runs 13 residues. The trim removed 2 bases at V and 2 bases at J, leaving 2 bases unmatched. Germline CDR1 is GTSNPN and CDR2 is SVGIG (reference sequence). The CDR3 reads CAWSRDSQETQYF. The DNA for the CDR3 is TGTGCCTGGAGTCGGGACAGTCAAGAGACCCAGTACTTC. Full variable domain (outside the CDR3, taken from reference TRBV30 and TRBJ2-5): SQTIHQWPATLVQPVGSPLSLECTVEGTSNPNLYWYRQAAGRGLQLLFYSVGIGQISSEVPQNLSASRPQDRQFILSSKKLLLSDSGFYLCAWSRDSQETQYFGPGTRLLVL.

The V call is TRBV7-9, the J call TRBJ2-7; tentative D call: TRBD2 (5 bases). V dropped 2 bases and J dropped 0 bases, with 11 bases sitting between them. Germline lookup yields CDR1 SEHNR and CDR2 FQNEAQ (reference sequence). CDR3 length equals 15 residues. The DNA for the CDR3 is TGTGCCAGCAGCTTAATAAGCGGTAGCTCCTACGAGCAGTACTTC. It translates to CASSLISGSSYEQYF.

V usage is TRBV5-1 and J usage is TRBJ2-7; the D gene is possibly TRBD2 (6 bases). Trimming took 0 bases from V and 1 from J, leaving 11 bases between them. The CDR3 runs 15 residues. Germline values: CDR1 SGHRS, CDR2 YFSETQ. The DNA of the CDR3 is TGCGCCAGCAGCTTGGATCCTGGGACTTCCTACGAGCAGTACTTC. This sequence encodes CASSLDPGTSYEQYF.

This sequence joins TRBV6-6 and TRBJ1-4, with 11 positions matching TRBD1. V lost 6 bases to trimming and J lost 9 bases; unmatched junction nucleotides: 6. Looked up from germline, CDR1 is MNHNY and CDR2 is SVGAGI (reference sequence). The CDR3 has 14 residues. CDR3 amino acids: CASSSGTGGKKLFF. Written as DNA, the CDR3 is TGTGCCAGCAGCTCCGGGACAGGGGGTAAAAAACTGTTTTTT.

The chain recombines TRBV7-9 with TRBJ2-3; 9 nucleotides line up with TRBD2. The CDR3 runs 16 residues. V was pared by 5 bases and J by 4 bases, with 10 bases of the junction left unmatched. Germline CDR1 reads SEHNR; CDR2 reads FQNEAQ (reference sequence). CDR3 bases: TGTGCCAGCAGCCTTGATCTAGCGGGGAGAGCAGATACGCAGTATTTT. The encoded protein is CASSLDLAGRADTQYF.

This clone appeared a single time. This rearrangement joins TRBV5-5 to TRBJ2-5, with 9 positions matching TRBD1. The CDR3 runs 16 residues. After removal of 1 base from V and 5 bases from J, the junction contained 9 bases not matched to a gene. Germline V gives CDR1 SGHKS, CDR2 YYEKEE (reference sequence). Here the CDR3 reads CASSLSVTGGSETQYF. In DNA, the CDR3 is TGTGCCAGCAGCTTGTCCGTGACAGGGGGTAGTGAGACCCAGTACTTC.

The V call is TRBV14, the J call TRBJ1-4; TRBD1 matches at 7 bases. CDR1 and CDR2 from the germline V gene are SGHDN and FVKESK. The CDR3 has 14 amino acids. Trimming at V came to 6 bases and at J to 6 bases, leaving 7 bases not matched to a gene. The CDR3 DNA reads TGTGCCAGCAGTCAGACAGGGTGGGATGAAAAACTGTTTTTT. This encodes CASSQTGWDEKLFF.

By share, this clone counts as medium-sized. This sequence joins TRBV10-1 and TRBJ1-2, with D unclear. V was pared by 3 bases and J by 4 bases, with 9 bases between. This CDR3 has 13 amino acids. Germline CDR1 WNHNN, CDR2 SYGVQD (reference sequence). This CDR3 reads CASSEKQSYGYTF. In nucleotides, the CDR3 is TGCGCCAGCAGTGAAAAACAGAGCTATGGCTACACCTTC.

This chain connects TRBV19 to TRBJ2-1, with TRBD1 as a possible D gene (6 bases). Trimming left V 5 bases short and J 9 bases short, with 14 bases between. The V gene's germline CDR1 is LNHDA and CDR2 SQIVND (reference sequence). CDR3 length equals 13 residues. The CDR3 DNA follows: TGTGCCAGTAGTTTAAAAACAGGGTCTGAGCAGTTCTTC. It translates to CASSLKTGSEQFF.

V usage is TRBV25-1 and J usage is TRBJ1-4; 7 nucleotides match TRBD1. CDR1 and CDR2 from the germline V gene are MGHDK and SYGVNS. V shed 8 bases and J 6 bases; nucleotides not matched to a gene: 9. This CDR3 contains 14 residues. CDR3: CASGRQGWDEKLFF. The CDR3 DNA follows: TGTGCCAGCGGCAGACAGGGCTGGGATGAAAAACTGTTTTTT.

The gene calls are TRBV5-1 and TRBJ2-2; no clear D. Per germline, CDR1 SGHRS and CDR2 YFSETQ. Trimming shortened V by 0 bases and J by 1 base, and 7 bases separated the two germline ends. The CDR3 is made up of 15 amino acids. The CDR3 nucleotides read TGCGCCAGCAGCTTGGCCGGTCAGAACACCGGGGAGCTGTTTTTT. Protein: CASSLAGQNTGELFF.

The genes are TRBV7-8 and TRBJ1-4; unclear D gene. Germline V gives CDR1 SGHVS, CDR2 FQNEAQ. Trimming stripped 6 bases from V and 0 bases from J, with 17 bases between. This CDR3 has 17 amino acids. CDR3 amino acids: CASSRSTRHTTNEKLFF. CDR3 coding DNA: TGTGCCAGCAGTCGTAGTACGAGGCATACAACTAATGAAAAACTGTTTTTT.

The chain uses TRBV5-4 and TRBJ2-5; maybe TRBD2 (6 bases). CDR1 is SGHNT, CDR2 YYREEE, per germline (reference sequence). The V end was cut by 4 bases, the J end by 5 bases, with 12 bases between. CDR3 length equals 13 residues. The CDR3 DNA sequence: TGTGCCAGCAGCCCCCCAGCGGGTGAGACCCAGTACTTC. This sequence encodes CASSPPAGETQYF.

This rearrangement joins TRBV18 to TRBJ1-6; D gene unclear. V shed 3 bases and J shed 10 bases, with 19 bases lying between them. The CDR3 covers 16 residues. The V gene's germline CDR1 is KGHSH and CDR2 LQKENI. The CDR3 is CASSPKSFGSGSPLHF. The CDR3 DNA is TGTGCCAGCTCACCGAAAAGTTTTGGGTCCGGGTCACCCCTCCACTTT.

The J gene is TRBJ1-1, the V gene TRBV7-3, with 9 bases identical to TRBD1. Germline V gene data show CDR1 as SGHTA and CDR2 as FQGTGA. This CDR3 has 14 amino acids. The ends lost 6 bases at V and 5 bases at J; junction bases unmatched: 7. The CDR3 sequence is CASRRTGDRTEAFF. DNA for the CDR3: TGTGCCAGCAGGCGGACAGGGGACAGGACTGAAGCTTTCTTT.

This chain connects TRBV28 to TRBJ1-2; 7 bases line up with TRBD1. The CDR3 loop spans 14 amino acids. V dropped 3 bases and J dropped 5; count of bases not matched to a gene: 6. CDR1 MDHEN and CDR2 SYDVKM come from the germline V gene. In nucleotides, the CDR3 is TGTGCCAGCAGTTTGCGTTCGACAGGGTATGGCTACACCTTC. This encodes CASSLRSTGYGYTF.

The chain is built from TRBV2 and TRBJ1-2, with TRBD1 matching over 8 bases. After removal of 6 bases from V and 0 bases from J, the junction contained 6 bases not matched to a gene. The CDR3 length is 15 residues. Germline CDR1 and CDR2: SNHLY and FYNNEI. The CDR3 DNA reads TGTGCCAGCAGGCTACAGGGGGTAGCTAACTATGGCTACACCTTC. It encodes CASRLQGVANYGYTF.

This rearrangement joins TRBV5-1 to TRBJ1-1; D call uncertain. The CDR3 contains 15 residues. The germline V and J ends were trimmed by 0 bases and 3 bases, with 12 bases remaining between them. Germline CDR1 reads SGHRS; CDR2 reads YFSETQ. The CDR3 here is CASSLVPNSDTEAFF. The CDR3 nucleotides read TGCGCCAGCAGCTTGGTTCCGAATTCGGACACTGAAGCTTTCTTT.

Only a few counts were recorded for this clone. The genes are TRBV2 and TRBJ1-1; D might be TRBD1 (5 bases). Germline V CDR1 and CDR2: SNHLY, FYNNEI. The CDR3 is 13 amino acids. Trimming shortened V by 4 bases and J by 8 bases, and 14 bases separated the two germline ends. CDR3 sequence reads: CASSAARVDEAFF. The CDR3 DNA is TGTGCCAGCAGTGCCGCCAGGGTTGACGAAGCTTTCTTT.

J is TRBJ2-3 and V is TRBV27; TRBD2 matches at 8 bases. The CDR3 has 18 amino acids. Germline V lookup: CDR1 MNHEY, CDR2 SMNVEV (reference sequence). V lost 0 bases to trimming and J lost 1 base; unmatched junction nucleotides: 9. CDR3: CASSLSAWGLEGTDTQYF. The CDR3 bases are TGTGCCAGCAGTTTATCGGCATGGGGACTAGAGGGCACAGATACGCAGTATTTT.

The chain has TRBV28 and TRBJ2-1; D may be TRBD1 (5 bases). The V gene's germline CDR1 is MDHEN and CDR2 SYDVKM. The CDR3 runs to 17 residues. V was trimmed by 7 bases and J by 8 bases, leaving 27 bases between them. The CDR3 DNA is TGTGCCAGCAACTTCGGTCTAGGGAAGGGGAATACAGATGAGCAGTTCTTC. It is translated as CASNFGLGKGNTDEQFF.

The genes are TRBV27 and TRBJ1-6; D remains unclear. The germline V gene encodes CDR1 MNHEY and CDR2 SMNVEV (reference sequence). The V gene lost 5 bases and the J gene lost 8 bases, with 19 bases spanning the gap. The CDR3 sequence is 16 residues long. Here the CDR3 reads CASSRPRGFLDSPLHF. Here the CDR3 DNA reads TGTGCCAGCAGTCGCCCCCGGGGATTTCTCGATTCACCCCTCCACTTT.